One sample yielded the 21 T cell receptor beta chains listed below, sequenced in a study of patients and donors after allogeneic stem cell transplantation. TCRdb itself ran the RT-PCR reads through MiXCR, one entry per CDR3 protein. This table holds about a million distinct CDR3 sequences, roughly 18% found once. The sequenced sample consisted of blood, either unsorted or a sorted T cell fraction (not recorded which). The receptors come from a human donor who was either an allogeneic HSCT recipient or a stem cell or donor lymphocyte infusion donor (not recorded which). It is not recorded whose cells these are; they may come from a transplant donor.

The CDR3 region is CASSDPGTGRQPQHF. Here the CDR3 DNA reads TGTGCCAGCAGCGATCCTGGGACAGGGAGACAGCCCCAGCATTTT. The chain couples TRBV6-1 to TRBJ1-5, with TRBD1 identical over 9 bases. Germline CDR1 reads MNHNS; CDR2 reads SASEGT. The CDR3 runs 15 residues. The V segment lost 6 bases and the J segment 7 bases; nucleotides outside the gene matches: 10.

The gene calls are TRBV7-9 and TRBJ2-7; 7 bases fit TRBD1. Trimming took 1 base from V and 1 from J; bases not matched to a gene: 4. Germline CDR1 and CDR2: SEHNR and FQNEAQ (reference sequence). The CDR3 is 15 amino acids. The CDR3 reads CASSLVDRASYEQYF. The CDR3 region has the DNA TGTGCCAGCAGCTTAGTAGACAGGGCGTCCTACGAGCAGTACTTC.

The chain recombines TRBV12-3 or TRBV12-4 with TRBJ2-7, with a tentative D call TRBD1 (5 bases). V dropped 4 bases and J dropped 2 bases, with 9 bases sitting between them. The length of the CDR3 is 13 residues. CDR3 protein: CASSWQGPYEQYF. DNA for the CDR3: TGTGCCAGCAGTTGGCAGGGCCCCTACGAGCAGTACTTC.

The chain's CDR3 is CASRPEQGAAYGYTF. In nucleotides, the CDR3 is TGTGCCAGCAGACCGGAACAGGGGGCGGCCTATGGCTACACCTTC. The chain is built from TRBV12-3 or TRBV12-4 and TRBJ1-2, with TRBD1 identical over 9 bases. The ends lost 6 bases at V and 4 bases at J; junction bases unmatched: 9. The CDR3 extends over 15 amino acids.

This clonotype has at least ten counts. The V call is TRBV12-3 or TRBV12-4, the J call TRBJ2-1; no reliable D call. V was trimmed by 7 bases and J by 8 bases, leaving 21 bases between them. The CDR3 is 15 amino acids. CDR3 sequence: CASKIRKVKGDEQFF. The DNA of the CDR3 is TGTGCCAGCAAGATCCGGAAGGTGAAGGGCGATGAGCAGTTCTTC.

This clonotype occurred many times. The genes are TRBV20-1 and TRBJ2-1; the D is unclear. This CDR3 has 12 amino acids. Germline CDR1 is DFQATT and CDR2 is SNEGSKA (reference sequence). The V end lost 6 bases, the J end lost 6 bases, and 12 bases lay between the germline ends. The DNA of the CDR3 is TGCAGTGCCGCCCGTCCCTCCAATGAGCAGTTCTTC. It is translated as CSAARPSNEQFF.

The chain employs TRBV20-1 and TRBJ1-1; no definite D call. V was pared by 3 bases and J by 3 bases, with 11 bases between. Per germline, CDR1 DFQATT and CDR2 SNEGSKA (reference sequence). The CDR3 is 13 residues long. CDR3 region: CSASTRLDTEAFF. The CDR3 DNA reads as TGCAGTGCTAGTACCAGACTAGACACTGAAGCTTTCTTT.

This clonotype came up many times. The J gene is TRBJ2-3, the V gene TRBV28, with 7 bases that match TRBD1. Germline CDR1 and CDR2: MDHEN and SYDVKM. The CDR3 extends over 15 amino acids. Trimming removed 6 bases from V and 3 bases from J; junction bases left unmatched: 9. CDR3 in amino acids: CASRNRGGRTDTQYF. The CDR3 DNA follows: TGTGCCAGCAGGAACAGGGGTGGTAGGACAGATACGCAGTATTTT.

This clonotype was seen more than once but under ten times. The genes are TRBV9 and TRBJ1-1; TRBD1 is a possible D gene (6 bases). The germline CDR1 and CDR2 sequences are SGDLS and YYNGEE. The V gene lost 2 bases and the J gene lost 6 bases, with 11 bases spanning the gap. This CDR3 spans 13 amino acids. The CDR3 DNA sequence: TGTGCCAGCAGCGTCACAGGGACCTCTGAAGCTTTCTTT. Protein: CASSVTGTSEAFF.

The chain has TRBV3-1 and TRBJ2-5; 13 bases align to TRBD2. From germline, CDR1 is LGHDT and CDR2 YNNKEL (reference sequence). The V segment lost 0 bases and the J segment 1 base; nucleotides outside the gene matches: 2. This CDR3 spans 17 amino acids. CDR3 DNA: TGTGCCAGCAGCCAAGAATGGACTAGCGGGAGCCAAGAGACCCAGTACTTC. Protein sequence: CASSQEWTSGSQETQYF.

This clonotype was seen only a few times. This rearrangement joins TRBV12-3 or TRBV12-4 to TRBJ2-1, with D unclear. This CDR3 comprises 11 residues. Deletions cut 6 bases from V and 8 bases from J, with 8 bases between. CDR3 protein: CASSSSYEQFF. The CDR3 nucleotides read TGTGCCAGCAGCTCGAGCTATGAGCAGTTCTTC.

The V and J genes are TRBV12-5 and TRBJ1-2; D is uncertain. The CDR3 consists of 13 residues. CDR1 is LGHNT and CDR2 is FRNRAP in the germline V gene. Trimming removed 6 bases from V and 4 bases from J, with 12 bases in between. CDR3 DNA: TGTGCTAGTGGAAAACAGCTCCTCTATGGCTACACCTTC. Amino acid sequence: CASGKQLLYGYTF. The variable domain in full, completed from reference TRBV12-5 and TRBJ1-2, reads DARVTQTPRHKVTEMGQEVTMRCQPILGHNTVFWYRQTMMQGLELLAYFRNRAPLDDSGMPKDRFSAEMPDATLATLKIQPSEPRDSAVYFCASGKQLLYGYTFGSGTRLTVV.

This clonotype was observed a handful of times. The rearrangement joins TRBV6-1 to TRBJ2-1; the match to TRBD2 covers 11 bases. The CDR3 consists of 16 residues. The germline gives CDR1 MNHNS, CDR2 SASEGT. The ends lost 3 bases at V and 7 bases at J; junction bases unmatched: 8. CDR3 protein: CASSDSLAGGRNEQFF. The CDR3 nucleotides are TGTGCCAGCAGTGATTCCCTAGCGGGAGGTCGGAATGAGCAGTTCTTC.

V and J are TRBV25-1 and TRBJ2-5, with 7 bases matching TRBD2. Germline loops: CDR1 MGHDK, CDR2 SYGVNS. Trimming cost V 3 bases and J 5 bases; bases outside gene matches: 9. The CDR3 covers 15 residues. The CDR3 region has the DNA TGTGCCAGCAGTGATTTGGGAGCGGGGCAGGAGACCCAGTACTTC. Its protein product is CASSDLGAGQETQYF.

This clonotype was detected only a few times. The rearrangement uses TRBV6-5 and TRBJ2-6; weak D call: TRBD2 (5 bases). Germline-derived CDR1 and CDR2 are MNHEY and SVGAGI. V shed 0 bases and J shed 1 base, with 10 bases lying between them. The CDR3 is made up of 17 amino acids. The CDR3 DNA reads as TGTGCCAGCAGTTACTCCCGACGGGGATCTGGGGCCAACGTCCTGACTTTC. It specifies CASSYSRRGSGANVLTF.

This sequence joins TRBV7-2 and TRBJ2-5; no clear D gene. Trimming cost V 5 bases and J 5 bases, with 15 bases left between them. Germline CDR1 and CDR2: SGHTA and FQGNSA. This CDR3 region has 14 residues. The CDR3 loop reads CASSPRRPPETQYF. In nucleotides, the CDR3 is TGTGCCAGCAGCCCCCGACGCCCCCCGGAGACCCAGTACTTC.

The chain joins TRBV12-3 or TRBV12-4 to TRBJ2-7, with 8 bases that match TRBD2. There are 14 residues in the CDR3. V shed 3 bases and J 2 bases; nucleotides not matched to a gene: 3. CDR3 in amino acids: CASSFTSGTYEQYF. The CDR3 DNA sequence: TGTGCCAGCAGTTTTACTAGCGGTACCTACGAGCAGTACTTC.

The genes are TRBV4-3 and TRBJ2-3, with TRBD2 matching 11 bases. CDR3 length: 18 amino acids. Per germline, CDR1 LGHNA and CDR2 YSLEER. V was clipped by 0 bases and J by 3 bases; unmatched bases: 8. CDR3: CASSQDPTSGINTDTQYF. The CDR3, as DNA: TGCGCCAGCAGCCAAGACCCGACTAGCGGGATCAATACAGATACGCAGTATTTT.

A few counts support this clonotype. The chain joins TRBV2 to TRBJ1-6; possibly TRBD1 for D (6 bases). The CDR3 sequence is 15 residues long. Germline CDR1 and CDR2: SNHLY and FYNNEI. V gave up 2 bases and J gave up 7 bases, with 12 bases separating them. The CDR3 reads CASSETGRANSPLHF. The CDR3 DNA follows: TGTGCCAGCAGTGAAACAGGGAGAGCGAATTCACCCCTCCACTTT.

This clonotype turned up a few times. The V and J genes are TRBV6-1 and TRBJ1-5; a weak D match, TRBD1 (6 bases). The V and J ends lost 5 bases and 9 bases respectively, with 20 bases between them. There are 15 residues in the CDR3. Per germline, CDR1 MNHNS and CDR2 SASEGT. CDR3 DNA sequence: TGTGCCAGCAGTAACCGGACAGTCGGGCTTCCGCCCCAGCATTTT. Residues: CASSNRTVGLPPQHF.

This clonotype was observed a handful of times. The chain uses TRBV3-1 and TRBJ1-5; the match to TRBD1 covers 7 bases. The CDR3 is 15 amino acids. The V gene's germline CDR1 is LGHDT and CDR2 YNNKEL (reference sequence). Trimming at V came to 4 bases and at J to 2 bases, leaving 5 bases not matched to a gene. The CDR3 loop reads CASSRDRARNQPQHF. Written as DNA, the CDR3 is TGTGCCAGCAGCCGCGACAGGGCCCGCAATCAGCCCCAGCATTTT.